This is a list of T cell receptor beta chains from one sample in a study of shared clonotypes between healthy human individuals. The table came from immunoSEQ multiplex PCR; TCRdb's copy has only in-frame clones and leaves some out. The sample has around 2.5 million clones; roughly 93% are singletons. The sample taken for sequencing was naive CD4+ T cells from PBMCs. These TCRs come from a young man in good health. Some clones in this sample may be carry-over from other donors' samples. Both conserved end residues are trimmed from each CDR3. The D gene is left open where the match is weak.

V: TRBV7-7; D: NA; CDR3: ASSLALGTDTQY
V: TRBV5-6; D: NA; CDR3: ASSLVRGLVTGELF
V: TRBV11-3; D: NA; CDR3: ASSLGGLDEQY
V: TRBV18; D: NA; CDR3: ASSPKTYYNEQF
V: TRBV7-9; D: TRBD2; CDR3: ASSFLAGVDTGELF
V: TRBV29-1; D: NA; CDR3: SVAHYNEQF
V: TRBV11-2; D: NA; CDR3: ASSFRLVSYNEQF
V: TRBV7-3; D: NA; CDR3: ASSLSGDSYEQY
V: TRBV4-1; D: NA; CDR3: ASSRSAGLSYEQY
V: TRBV28; D: TRBD1; CDR3: ASSSTGGRTEAF
V: TRBV7-2; D: NA; CDR3: ASSSYETQY
V: TRBV7-9; D: TRBD1; CDR3: ASSQQQGDTEAF
V: TRBV28; D: NA; CDR3: ASIRNRARSYNEQF
V: TRBV11-1; D: NA; CDR3: ASSRDRRSTDTQY
V: TRBV28; D: NA; CDR3: ASSLLGETQY
V: TRBV7-9; D: NA; CDR3: ASSDVVLTIY
V: TRBV28; D: NA; CDR3: ASRRGGQETQY
V: TRBV28; D: TRBD1; CDR3: ASRPDRDRGLPTDTQY
V: TRBV18; D: NA; CDR3: ASSPPGGAAYF
V: TRBV4-3; D: NA; CDR3: ASSQQPATTDTGELF
V: TRBV5-1; D: TRBD1; CDR3: ASSLGQGGEKLF
V: TRBV5-4; D: TRBD2; CDR3: ASSRGTSGRSSYNEQF
V: TRBV28; D: NA; CDR3: ASGRAGNTIY
V: TRBV7-9; D: NA; CDR3: ASSSLGPVGYAETQY
V: TRBV2; D: NA; CDR3: ASHIYSFNEQF
V: TRBV2; D: TRBD2; CDR3: ASSLGTSGVNEQF
V: TRBV2; D: TRBD1; CDR3: ASGDSYNEQF
V: TRBV7-3; D: TRBD1; CDR3: ASSFDRGGTGELF
V: TRBV5-1; D: TRBD1; CDR3: ASSSGDRAVELF
V: TRBV6-1; D: TRBD1; CDR3: ASSENRGTNQPQH
V: TRBV28; D: NA; CDR3: ASSAHQVHEQY
V: TRBV29-1; D: NA; CDR3: SVVPGLDGGNEQY
V: TRBV7-9; D: NA; CDR3: ASSLGSKGSYEQY
V: TRBV7-9; D: NA; CDR3: ASSLERGPSGYT
V: TRBV27; D: NA; CDR3: ASRPNWGVADYGYT
V: TRBV19; D: NA; CDR3: ASRAQGGRETQY
V: TRBV25-1; D: NA; CDR3: ASSDSRWSSYNEQF
V: TRBV6-1; D: NA; CDR3: ASSGGPTSSNQPQH
V: TRBV18; D: NA; CDR3: ASSPEGGRNTEAF
V: TRBV27; D: NA; CDR3: ASSLSSGIEQY
V: TRBV7-9; D: NA; CDR3: ASSLTGVMNTEAF
V: TRBV14; D: NA; CDR3: ASSQSNQPQH
V: TRBV18; D: TRBD1; CDR3: ASSPPGQGQGTEKLF
V: TRBV4-1; D: TRBD2; CDR3: ASSQFSGGTTDTQY